Each of the 7 T cell receptor beta chains below was sequenced from the same sample in a study of blood T cells in healthy people across ages. Alongside a J-beta primer mix, a sample-barcoded 5' primer served in a second PCR lasting about 7 to 12 cycles. TCRdb reprocessed the 5' RACE reads via MiXCR and lists one record per CDR3 protein. This repertoire shows 600,000 to 850,000 distinct CDR3 sequences, 40% to 45% found once; its top ten account for about 20%. Sequencing used blood. Receptors originate from a woman aged 60-75 years in good health.

This clonotype was seen more than once but under ten times. V usage is TRBV2 and J usage is TRBJ1-5; D remains unclear. Trimming took off 5 bases at V and 6 bases at J, with 14 bases between the two ends. The CDR3 consists of 14 residues. CDR1 SNHLY and CDR2 FYNNEI come from the germline V gene. In DNA, the CDR3 is TGTGCCAGCAGTACAGTCATAACGAGTCAGCCCCAGCATTTT. Translation gives CASSTVITSQPQHF.

The rearrangement uses TRBV20-1 and TRBJ2-7, with a possible D match to TRBD1 (5 bases). Trimming took 1 base from V and 0 from J, leaving 7 bases between them. This CDR3 comprises 13 residues. From germline, CDR1 is DFQATT and CDR2 SNEGSKA (reference sequence). The CDR3 region is CSARAGLSYEQYF. CDR3 nucleotide sequence: TGCAGTGCTAGAGCAGGGCTCTCCTACGAGCAGTACTTC.

This chain joins TRBV5-6 and TRBJ2-3; D remains ambiguous. This CDR3 region has 16 residues. The germline gives CDR1 SGHDT, CDR2 YYEEEE. The V gene lost 4 bases and the J gene lost 7 bases, with 22 bases spanning the gap. The CDR3 DNA is TGTGCCAGCAGCCCTAGTTGGTGGGCAGGCCAACATACGCAGTATTTT. Protein: CASSPSWWAGQHTQYF.

The V call is TRBV18, the J call TRBJ2-3, with D unclear. Germline V CDR1 and CDR2: KGHSH, LQKENI. The CDR3 is 14 residues long. Trimming pared 3 bases from V and 2 bases from J, leaving 9 bases between. The CDR3 sequence is CASSPDGNTDTQYF. The CDR3 DNA sequence: TGTGCCAGCTCACCGGACGGAAACACAGATACGCAGTATTTT.

The chain combines TRBV20-1 with TRBJ2-4; TRBD2 agrees at 10 bases. The CDR3 runs 16 residues. V trimming: 3 bases; J trimming: 0 bases; junction bases outside the gene matches: 5. Germline V gene sequence: CDR1 DFQATT, CDR2 SNEGSKA (reference sequence). In DNA, the CDR3 is TGCAGTGCTAGCGGACTAGCGGAGCTAGCCAAAAACATTCAGTACTTC. Encoded protein: CSASGLAELAKNIQYF.

The V gene is TRBV5-7, the J gene TRBJ2-1, with 11 bases identical to TRBD2. TRBV5-7 is an ORF, with its function uncertain. Unmatched junction bases numbered 4, after V lost 0 bases and J lost 2 bases. There are 17 residues in the CDR3. DNA for the CDR3: TGTGCCAGCAGCTTGGCTAGCGGGGGGTCAACCTACAATGAGCAGTTCTTC. Protein sequence: CASSLASGGSTYNEQFF.

This clonotype was picked up many times. The V gene is TRBV6-1, the J gene TRBJ1-2; 10 nucleotides agree with TRBD1. Trimming removed 6 bases from V and 4 bases from J; junction bases left unmatched: 8. This CDR3 region has 15 residues. Looked up from germline, CDR1 is MNHNS and CDR2 is SASEGT. DNA for the CDR3: TGTGCCAGCAGGGCCGACAGGGGGCGTACCTATGGCTACACCTTC. It codes for CASRADRGRTYGYTF.